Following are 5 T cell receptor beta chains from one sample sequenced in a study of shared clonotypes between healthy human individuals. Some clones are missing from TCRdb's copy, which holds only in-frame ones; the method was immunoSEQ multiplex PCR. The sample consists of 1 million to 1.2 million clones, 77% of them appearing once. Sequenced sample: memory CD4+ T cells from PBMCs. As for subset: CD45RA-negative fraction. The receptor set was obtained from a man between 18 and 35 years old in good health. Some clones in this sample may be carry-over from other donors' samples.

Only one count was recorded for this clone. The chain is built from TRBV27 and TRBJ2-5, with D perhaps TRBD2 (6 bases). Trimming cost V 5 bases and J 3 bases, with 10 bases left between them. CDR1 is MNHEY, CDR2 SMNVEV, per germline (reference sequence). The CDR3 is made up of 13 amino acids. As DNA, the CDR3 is TGTGCCAGCAGTACTAGCAGAGAAGAGACCCAGTACTTC. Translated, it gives CASSTSREETQYF.

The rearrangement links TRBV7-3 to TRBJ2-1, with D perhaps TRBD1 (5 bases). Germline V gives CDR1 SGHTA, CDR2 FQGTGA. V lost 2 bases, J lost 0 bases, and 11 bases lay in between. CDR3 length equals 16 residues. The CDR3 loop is CASSLLGAASYNEQFF. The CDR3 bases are TGTGCCAGCAGCTTATTAGGGGCAGCCTCCTACAATGAGCAGTTCTTC.

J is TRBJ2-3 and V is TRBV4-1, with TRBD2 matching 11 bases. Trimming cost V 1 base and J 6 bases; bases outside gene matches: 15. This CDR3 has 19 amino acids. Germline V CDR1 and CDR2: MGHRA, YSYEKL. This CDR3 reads CASSQGPNFSGRAKDTQYF. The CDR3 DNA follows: TGCGCCAGCAGCCAAGGGCCGAATTTTAGCGGGAGGGCCAAGGATACGCAGTATTTT.

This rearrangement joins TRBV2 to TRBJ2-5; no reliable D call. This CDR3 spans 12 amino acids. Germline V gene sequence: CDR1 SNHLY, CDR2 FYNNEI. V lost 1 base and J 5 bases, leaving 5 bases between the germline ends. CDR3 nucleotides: TGTGCCAGCAGTGAAGTTTGGGAGACCCAGTACTTC. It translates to CASSEVWETQYF.

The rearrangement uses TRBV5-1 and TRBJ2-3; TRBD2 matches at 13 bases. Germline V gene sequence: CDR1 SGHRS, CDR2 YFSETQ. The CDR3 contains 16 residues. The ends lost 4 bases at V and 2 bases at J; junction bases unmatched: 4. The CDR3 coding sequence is TGCGCCAGCAGCCAGGGACTAGCGGGGACCACAGATACGCAGTATTTT. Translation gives CASSQGLAGTTDTQYF.